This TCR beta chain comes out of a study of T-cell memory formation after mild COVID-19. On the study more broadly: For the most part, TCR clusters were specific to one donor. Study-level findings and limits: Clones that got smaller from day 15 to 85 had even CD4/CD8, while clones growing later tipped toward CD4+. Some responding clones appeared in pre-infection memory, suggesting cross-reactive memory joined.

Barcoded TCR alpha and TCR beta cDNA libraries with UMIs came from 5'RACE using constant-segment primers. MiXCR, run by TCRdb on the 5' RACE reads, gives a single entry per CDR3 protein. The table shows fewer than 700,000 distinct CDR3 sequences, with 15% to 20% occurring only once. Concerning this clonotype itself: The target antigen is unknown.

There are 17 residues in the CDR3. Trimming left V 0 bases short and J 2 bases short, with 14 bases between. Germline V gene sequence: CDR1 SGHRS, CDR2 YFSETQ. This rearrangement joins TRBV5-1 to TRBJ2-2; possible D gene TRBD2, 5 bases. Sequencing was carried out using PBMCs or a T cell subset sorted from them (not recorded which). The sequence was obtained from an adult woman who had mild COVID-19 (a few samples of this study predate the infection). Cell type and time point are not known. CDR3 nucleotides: TGCGCCAGCAGCTTGGTCCGTGCGGGCTTAAACACCGGGGAGCTGTTTTTT. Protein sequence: CASSLVRAGLNTGELFF.